Below are 9 T cell receptor beta chains sequenced from a single sample in a study of blood T cell repertoires in COVID-19. Clones were sequenced by immunoSEQ multiplex PCR, and TCRdb holds only the in-frame ones, with some missing. The sample holds 200,000 to 250,000 clones; around 83% are singletons and the top ten take roughly 2.9%. The specimen sequenced was peripheral blood. These TCRs come from a man in his forties or fifties with active or convalescent COVID-19.

The chain links TRBV29-1 to TRBJ1-2, with D uncertain. Trimming took off 6 bases at V and 2 bases at J, with 10 bases between the two ends. The CDR3 contains 12 residues. Per the germline V gene, CDR1 is SQVTM and CDR2 is ANQGSEA. CDR3 bases: TGCAGCGTAACGGACTTCAACTATGGCTACACCTTC. It codes for CSVTDFNYGYTF.

The chain joins TRBV5-4 to TRBJ2-1; D is uncertain. Germline lookup yields CDR1 SGHNT and CDR2 YYREEE (reference sequence). The CDR3 sequence is 13 residues long. The V end lost 2 bases, the J end lost 4 bases, and 7 bases lay between the germline ends. The CDR3 here is CASSLSRYNEQFF. DNA for the CDR3: TGTGCCAGCAGCTTATCGCGGTACAATGAGCAGTTCTTC.

The CDR3: CASSPTLAGGSREQYF. For the CDR3, the DNA is TGTGCCAGCTCGCCGACTTTAGCGGGAGGGAGCCGGGAGCAGTACTTC. V is TRBV18 and J is TRBJ2-7, with 11 bases matching TRBD2. This CDR3 is built from 16 residues. The germline V gene has CDR1 KGHSH and CDR2 LQKENI. V was pared by 6 bases and J by 7 bases, with 14 bases of the junction left unmatched.

This chain joins TRBV27 and TRBJ2-7; D is ambiguous. V lost 4 bases and J 0 bases, leaving 13 bases between the germline ends. From germline, CDR1 is MNHEY and CDR2 SMNVEV (reference sequence). This CDR3 contains 15 residues. The CDR3 nucleotides are TGTGCCAGCAGTTCACTCGGGTCGAGCTCCTACGAGCAGTACTTC. Its translation: CASSSLGSSSYEQYF.

The chain employs TRBV28 and TRBJ1-3; a possible D gene is TRBD1 (5 bases). CDR3 length: 17 amino acids. The V gene's germline CDR1 is MDHEN and CDR2 SYDVKM. Trimming shortened V by 3 bases and J by 5 bases, and 20 bases separated the two germline ends. The DNA for the CDR3 is TGTGCCAGCAGTTTCACTTTGGGGAACGCGGGGCGAAACACCATATATTTT. This codes for CASSFTLGNAGRNTIYF.

V and J are TRBV18 and TRBJ2-2; 9 nucleotides align to TRBD2. The CDR3 covers 16 residues. Germline V CDR1 and CDR2: KGHSH, LQKENI. The V gene end was trimmed by 3 bases and the J gene end by 1 base; junction bases not matched to a gene: 3. CDR3 loop: CASSPTSGKNTGELFF. The DNA of the CDR3 is TGTGCCAGCTCACCGACTAGCGGCAAGAACACCGGGGAGCTGTTTTTT.

The chain recombines TRBV2 with TRBJ1-1, with D perhaps matching TRBD1 (6 bases). The length of the CDR3 is 14 residues. V lost 6 bases, J lost 7 bases, and 18 bases lay in between. In germline, CDR1 is SNHLY, CDR2 FYNNEI. DNA of the CDR3: TGTGCCAGCAGAGGGGGACCGATAAATAATGAAGCTTTCTTT. This gives the protein CASRGGPINNEAFF.

V is TRBV7-2 and J is TRBJ2-1, with D maybe TRBD1 (5 bases). The CDR3 is 15 residues long. Germline V gene lookup returns CDR1 SGHTA and CDR2 FQGNSA. V was clipped by 2 bases and J by 8 bases, with 16 bases between them. CDR3 amino acids: CASSLRFREGDEQFF. CDR3 DNA sequence: TGTGCCAGCAGCTTAAGATTCAGGGAAGGAGATGAGCAGTTCTTC.

The chain has TRBV3-1 (or the pseudogene TRBV3-2) and TRBJ2-7, with a possible D match to TRBD2 (5 bases). Germline CDR1 and CDR2: LGHDT and YNNKEL (reference sequence). V was shortened by 1 base and J by 3 bases, with 16 bases between the two germline ends. The CDR3 runs 16 residues. DNA of the CDR3: TGTGCCAGCAGCCAAGTCTTGGTCGGGAATCACTACGAGCAGTACTTC. Protein sequence: CASSQVLVGNHYEQYF.